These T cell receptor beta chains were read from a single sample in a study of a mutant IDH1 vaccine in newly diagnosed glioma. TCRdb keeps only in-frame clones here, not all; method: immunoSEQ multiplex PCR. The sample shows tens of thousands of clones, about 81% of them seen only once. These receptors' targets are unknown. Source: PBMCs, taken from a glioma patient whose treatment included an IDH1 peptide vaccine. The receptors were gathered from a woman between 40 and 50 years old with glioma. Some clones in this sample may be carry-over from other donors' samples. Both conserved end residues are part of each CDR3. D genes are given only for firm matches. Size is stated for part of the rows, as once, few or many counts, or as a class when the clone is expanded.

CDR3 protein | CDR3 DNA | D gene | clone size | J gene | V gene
CASGPGQTSDEQYF | TGTGCTAGTGGTCCTGGACAGACGTCCGACGAGCAGTACTTC | . | . | TRBJ2-7 | TRBV12-5
CASSVAGQGVGEQYF | TGTGCCAGCAGCGTAGCAGGACAGGGGGTAGGCGAGCAGTACTTC | TRBD1 | . | TRBJ2-7 | TRBV9
CAISPRHYEQYF | TGTGCCATCAGTCCCCGACACTACGAGCAGTACTTC | . | few | TRBJ2-7 | TRBV10-3
CASSDQGEYEQYF | TGCGCCAGCAGTGATCAGGGCGAATACGAGCAGTACTTC | . | . | TRBJ2-7 | TRBV10-1
CASSSSLEAFF | TGTGCCAGCAGCTCAAGTTTAGAAGCTTTCTTT | . | . | TRBJ1-1 | TRBV7-9
CASSLSSSAGINTEAFF | TGTGCCAGCAGCTTAAGTAGTTCGGCGGGGATCAACACTGAAGCTTTCTTT | . | . | TRBJ1-1 | TRBV7-6
CASSYSGPNYGYTF | TGTGCCAGCAGTTACTCCGGTCCCAACTATGGCTACACCTTC | . | . | TRBJ1-2 | TRBV6-6
CASSEDRGGPYEQYF | TGTGCCAGCAGTGAAGATCGGGGAGGGCCCTACGAGCAGTACTTC | TRBD2 | . | TRBJ2-7 | TRBV6-1
CSAGTRNTIYF | TGCAGCGCCGGTACGCGAAACACCATATATTTT | . | . | TRBJ1-3 | TRBV29-1
CASNGDPYEQYF | TGTGCCAGCAACGGGGACCCCTACGAGCAGTACTTC | . | . | TRBJ2-7 | TRBV6-5
CASSQDRDPMEQYF | TGCGCCAGCAGCCAAGACCGGGACCCGATGGAGCAGTACTTC | . | . | TRBJ2-7 | TRBV4-1
CASSFQGRGGGYTF | TGTGCCAGCAGCTTTCAGGGCAGGGGAGGCGGCTACACCTTC | . | . | TRBJ1-2 | TRBV11-2
CASSQVGHPGAGELFF | TGCGCCAGCAGCCAAGTGGGACACCCAGGGGCCGGGGAGCTGTTTTTT | . | . | TRBJ2-2 | TRBV4-3
CASSEVRNTEAFF | TGCGCCAGCAGTGAGGTCAGGAACACTGAAGCTTTCTTT | . | . | TRBJ1-1 | TRBV10-1
CASSLNPLSTGELFF | TGTGCCAGCAGTCTCAATCCCTTGAGCACCGGGGAGCTGTTTTTT | . | . | TRBJ2-2 | TRBV5-6
CASSTGRSPVSGNTIYF | TGTGCCAGTAGTACGGGGCGCAGCCCAGTCTCTGGAAACACCATATATTTT | . | . | TRBJ1-3 | TRBV19
CASSPNRAAGYTF | TGTGCCAGCAGCCCAAACAGGGCCGCGGGCTACACCTTC | . | once | TRBJ1-2 | TRBV7-8
CSVDLGVDEQYF | TGCAGCGTTGATTTGGGAGTTGACGAGCAGTACTTC | . | . | TRBJ2-7 | TRBV29-1
CASSRDYREKLFF | TGTGCTAGCAGTAGGGATTACAGGGAAAAACTGTTTTTT | . | . | TRBJ1-4 | TRBV7-7
CASSPVMGRETQYF | TGTGCCAGCTCACCAGTTATGGGGCGGGAGACCCAGTACTTC | . | . | TRBJ2-5 | TRBV18
CTSSPCTGTHSSYEQYF | TGCACCAGCAGCCCGTGTACAGGGACCCATAGCTCCTACGAGCAGTACTTC | . | . | TRBJ2-7 | TRBV1
CASTLDGHSNQPQHF | TGTGCCAGCACCTTGGACGGCCATAGCAATCAGCCCCAGCATTTT | . | once | TRBJ1-5 | TRBV5-5